This entry describes one T cell receptor (beta chain). Germline V gene lookup returns CDR1 MRHNA and CDR2 SNTAGT. Trimming removed 8 bases from V and 1 base from J; junction bases left unmatched: 6. The CDR3 totals 15 residues. The data were obtained in a study of blood T cell repertoires in COVID-19. At the level of the study: Sites across the United States, Italy and Spain contributed samples from acute and convalescent COVID-19. T cells, B-cell-depleted T cells, or PBMCs provided the cDNA or gDNA that served as material.

In the study's own analysis: Reference gene primers were amplified, and this amplification served to estimate nucleated cell counts. Assay used: immunoSEQ multiplex PCR; TCRdb lists only in-frame clones, some missing. That table supplies the V and J calls and clone size; D and trimming were determined from the DNA. The table records tens of thousands of clones, approximately 86% of them present only once. Specimen: peripheral blood. The chain uses TRBV6-4 and TRBJ2-2, with 8 positions matching TRBD1. The clonotype comes from a woman older than 75 in a cohort sampled during active or convalescent COVID-19. CDR3 sequence reads: CASRGQGQNTGELFF. In DNA form, the CDR3 reads TGTGCCAGCCGTGGACAGGGACAGAACACCGGGGAGCTGTTTTTT.